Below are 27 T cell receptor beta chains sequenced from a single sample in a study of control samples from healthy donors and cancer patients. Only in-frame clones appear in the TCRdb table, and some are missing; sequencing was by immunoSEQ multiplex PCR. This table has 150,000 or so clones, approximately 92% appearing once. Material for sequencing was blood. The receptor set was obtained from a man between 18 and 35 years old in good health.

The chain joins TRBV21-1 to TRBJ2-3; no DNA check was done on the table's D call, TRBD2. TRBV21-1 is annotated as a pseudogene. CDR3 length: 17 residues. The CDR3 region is CASSKGLAGTQTDTQYF. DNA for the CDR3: TGTGCCAGCAGCAAAGGGCTAGCGGGGACTCAAACAGATACGCAGTATTTT.

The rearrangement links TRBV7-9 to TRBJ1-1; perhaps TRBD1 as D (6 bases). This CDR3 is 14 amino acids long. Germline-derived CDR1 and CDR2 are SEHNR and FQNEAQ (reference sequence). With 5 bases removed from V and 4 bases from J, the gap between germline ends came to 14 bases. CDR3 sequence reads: CASSRLSGATEAFF. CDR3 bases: TGTGCCAGCAGCCGTTTGTCGGGGGCCACTGAAGCTTTCTTT. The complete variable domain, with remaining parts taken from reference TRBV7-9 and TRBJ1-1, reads DTGVSQNPRHKITKRGQNVTFRCDPISEHNRLYWYRQTLGQGPEFLTYFQNEAQLEKSRLLSDRFSAERPKGSFSTLEIQRTEQGDSAMYLCASSRLSGATEAFFGQGTRLTVV.

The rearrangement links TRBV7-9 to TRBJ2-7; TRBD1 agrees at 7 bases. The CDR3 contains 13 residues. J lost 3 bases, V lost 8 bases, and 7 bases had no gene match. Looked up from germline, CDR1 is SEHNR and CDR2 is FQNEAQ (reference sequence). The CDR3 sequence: CASGEGQSYEQYF. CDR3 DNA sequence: TGTGCCAGCGGAGAGGGACAGAGCTACGAGCAGTACTTC.

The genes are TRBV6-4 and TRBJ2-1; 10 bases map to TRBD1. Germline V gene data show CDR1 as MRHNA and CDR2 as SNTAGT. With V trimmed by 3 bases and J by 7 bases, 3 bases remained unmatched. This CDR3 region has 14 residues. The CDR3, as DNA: TGTGCCAGCAGTGAGGACAGGGGGTCAAATGAGCAGTTCTTC. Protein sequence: CASSEDRGSNEQFF.

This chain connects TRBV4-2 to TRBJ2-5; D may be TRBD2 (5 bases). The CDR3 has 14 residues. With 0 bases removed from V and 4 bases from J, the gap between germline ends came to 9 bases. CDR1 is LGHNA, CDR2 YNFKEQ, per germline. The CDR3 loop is CASSQDTRGETQYF. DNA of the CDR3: TGTGCCAGCAGCCAAGATACCCGGGGAGAGACCCAGTACTTC.

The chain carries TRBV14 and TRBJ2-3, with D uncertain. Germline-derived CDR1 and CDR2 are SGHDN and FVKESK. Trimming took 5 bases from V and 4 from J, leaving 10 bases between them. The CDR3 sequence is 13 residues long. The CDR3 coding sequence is TGTGCCAGCAGCTTGCCTTGGGCAGATACGCAGTATTTT. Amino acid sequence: CASSLPWADTQYF.

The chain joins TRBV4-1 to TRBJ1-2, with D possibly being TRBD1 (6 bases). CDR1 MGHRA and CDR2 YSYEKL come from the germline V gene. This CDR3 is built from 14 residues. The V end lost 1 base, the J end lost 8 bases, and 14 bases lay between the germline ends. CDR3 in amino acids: CASSQVVGAGGYTF. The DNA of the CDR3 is TGCGCCAGCAGCCAAGTTGTGGGGGCGGGAGGCTACACCTTC.

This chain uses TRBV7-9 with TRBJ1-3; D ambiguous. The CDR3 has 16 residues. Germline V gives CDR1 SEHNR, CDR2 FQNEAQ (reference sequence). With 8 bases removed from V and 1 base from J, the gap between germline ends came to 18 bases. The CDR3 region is CASFETEVQSGNTIYF. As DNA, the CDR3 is TGTGCCAGCTTCGAAACAGAGGTTCAGTCTGGAAACACCATATATTTT.

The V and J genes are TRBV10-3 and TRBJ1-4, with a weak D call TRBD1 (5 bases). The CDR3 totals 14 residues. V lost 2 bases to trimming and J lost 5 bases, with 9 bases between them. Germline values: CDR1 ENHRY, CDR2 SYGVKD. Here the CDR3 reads CAISEARVNEKLFF. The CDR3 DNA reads TGTGCCATCAGTGAGGCCAGGGTAAATGAAAAACTGTTTTTT.

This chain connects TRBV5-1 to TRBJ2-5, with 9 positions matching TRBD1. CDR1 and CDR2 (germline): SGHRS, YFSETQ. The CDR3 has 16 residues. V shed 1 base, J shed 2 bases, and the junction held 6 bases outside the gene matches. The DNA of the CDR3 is TGCGCCAGCAGCTTGACGCCGGGACAGGGTCAAGAGACCCAGTACTTC. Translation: CASSLTPGQGQETQYF.

Here the CDR3 reads CASSIPGQGPDTQYF. The CDR3, as DNA: TGTGCCAGTAGTATCCCCGGACAGGGCCCAGATACGCAGTATTTT. The chain joins TRBV19 to TRBJ2-3, with TRBD1 identical over 8 bases. The germline CDR1 and CDR2 sequences are LNHDA and SQIVND (reference sequence). There are 15 residues in the CDR3. Trimming removed 3 bases from V and 4 bases from J; junction bases left unmatched: 6.

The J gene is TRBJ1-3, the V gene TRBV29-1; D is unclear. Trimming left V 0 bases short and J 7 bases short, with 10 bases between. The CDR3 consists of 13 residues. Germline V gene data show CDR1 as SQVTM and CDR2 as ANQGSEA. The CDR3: CSVEDRRRNTIYF. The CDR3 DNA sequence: TGCAGCGTTGAAGATCGGAGGAGGAACACCATATATTTT.

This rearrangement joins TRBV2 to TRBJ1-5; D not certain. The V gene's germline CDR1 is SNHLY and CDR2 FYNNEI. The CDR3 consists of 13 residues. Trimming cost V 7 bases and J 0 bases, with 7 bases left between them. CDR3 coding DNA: TGTGCCAGCATGGTAGATAGCAATCAGCCCCAGCATTTT. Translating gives CASMVDSNQPQHF.

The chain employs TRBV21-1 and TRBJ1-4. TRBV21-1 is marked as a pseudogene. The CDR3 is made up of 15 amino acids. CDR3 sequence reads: CASPTSPRVCEKLFF. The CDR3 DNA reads TGTGCCAGCCCCACTAGTCCAAGGGTGTGCGAAAAACTGTTTTTT.

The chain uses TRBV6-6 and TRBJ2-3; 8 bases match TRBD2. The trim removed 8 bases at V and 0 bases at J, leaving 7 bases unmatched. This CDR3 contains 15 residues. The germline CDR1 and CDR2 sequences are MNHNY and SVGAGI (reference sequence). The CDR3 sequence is CASSFRGGSTDTQYF. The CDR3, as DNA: TGTGCCAGCTCCTTCCGGGGGGGTAGCACAGATACGCAGTATTTT.

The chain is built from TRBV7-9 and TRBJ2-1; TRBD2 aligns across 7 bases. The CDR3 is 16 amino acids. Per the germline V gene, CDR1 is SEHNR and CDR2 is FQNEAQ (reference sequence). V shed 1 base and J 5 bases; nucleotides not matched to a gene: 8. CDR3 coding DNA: TGTGCCAGCAGCTTAGTGGCTAGCGGACCGCACAATGAGCAGTTCTTC. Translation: CASSLVASGPHNEQFF.

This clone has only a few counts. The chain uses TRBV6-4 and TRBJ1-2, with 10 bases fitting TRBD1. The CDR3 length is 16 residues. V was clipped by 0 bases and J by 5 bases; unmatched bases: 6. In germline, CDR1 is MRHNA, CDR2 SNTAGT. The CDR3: CASSDSETGGVYGYTF. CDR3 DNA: TGTGCCAGCAGTGACTCGGAGACAGGGGGCGTTTATGGCTACACCTTC.

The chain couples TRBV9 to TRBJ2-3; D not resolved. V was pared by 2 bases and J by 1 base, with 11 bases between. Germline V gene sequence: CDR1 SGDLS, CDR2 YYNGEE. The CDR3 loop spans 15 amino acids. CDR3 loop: CASSVALGGTDTQYF. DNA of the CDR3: TGTGCCAGCAGCGTCGCTTTGGGCGGCACAGATACGCAGTATTTT.

CDR3 sequence (DNA): TGCAGCGTCGCAACAAGGGTGGCGAACACTGAAGCTTTCTTT. Translation gives CSVATRVANTEAFF. The chain uses TRBV29-1 and TRBJ1-1; no firm D call. Germline V gene data show CDR1 as SQVTM and CDR2 as ANQGSEA. V lost 6 bases and J 1 base, leaving 15 bases between the germline ends. The CDR3 has 14 residues.

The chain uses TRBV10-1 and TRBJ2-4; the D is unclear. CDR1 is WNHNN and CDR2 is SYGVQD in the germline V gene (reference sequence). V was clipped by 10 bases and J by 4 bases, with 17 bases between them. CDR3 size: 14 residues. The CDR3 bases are TGCGCCAACCCAACCCCGGCGGAAAAAAACATTCAGTACTTC. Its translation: CANPTPAEKNIQYF.

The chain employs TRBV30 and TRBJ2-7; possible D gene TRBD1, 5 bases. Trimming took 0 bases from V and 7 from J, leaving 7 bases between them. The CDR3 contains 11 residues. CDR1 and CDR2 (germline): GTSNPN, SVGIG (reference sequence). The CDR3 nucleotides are TGTGCCTGGAGTGTACCAGGGGAGCAGTACTTC. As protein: CAWSVPGEQYF.

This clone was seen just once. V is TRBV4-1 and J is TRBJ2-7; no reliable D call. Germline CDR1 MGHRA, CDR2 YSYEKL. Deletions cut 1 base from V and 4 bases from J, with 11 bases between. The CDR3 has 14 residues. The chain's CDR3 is CASSQGSRAYEQYF. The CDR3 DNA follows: TGCGCCAGCAGCCAAGGGTCAAGAGCGTACGAGCAGTACTTC.

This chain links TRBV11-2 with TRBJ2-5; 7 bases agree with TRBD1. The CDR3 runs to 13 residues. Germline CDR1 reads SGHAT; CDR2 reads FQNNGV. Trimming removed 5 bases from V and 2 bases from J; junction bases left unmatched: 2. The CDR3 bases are TGTGCCAGCAGCAGGGGGCCTCAAGAGACCCAGTACTTC. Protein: CASSRGPQETQYF. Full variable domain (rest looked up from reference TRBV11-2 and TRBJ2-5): EAGVAQSPRYKIIEKRQSVAFWCNPISGHATLYWYQQILGQGPKLLIQFQNNGVVDDSQLPKDRFSAERLKGVDSTLKIQPAKLEDSAVYLCASSRGPQETQYFGPGTRLLVL.

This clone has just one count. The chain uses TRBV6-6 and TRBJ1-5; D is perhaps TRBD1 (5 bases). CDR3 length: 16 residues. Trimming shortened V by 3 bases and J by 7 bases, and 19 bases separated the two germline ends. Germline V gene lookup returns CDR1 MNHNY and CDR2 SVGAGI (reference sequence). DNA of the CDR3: TGTGCCAGCAGTTATTTAGGGGATAGGGCCGGGCAGCCCCAGCATTTT. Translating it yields CASSYLGDRAGQPQHF.

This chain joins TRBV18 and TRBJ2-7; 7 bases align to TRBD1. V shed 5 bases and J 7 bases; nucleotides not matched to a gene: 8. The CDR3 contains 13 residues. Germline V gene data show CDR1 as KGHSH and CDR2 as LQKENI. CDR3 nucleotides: TGTGCCAGCTCAGACAGGGACGTGGGGGAGCAGTACTTC. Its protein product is CASSDRDVGEQYF.

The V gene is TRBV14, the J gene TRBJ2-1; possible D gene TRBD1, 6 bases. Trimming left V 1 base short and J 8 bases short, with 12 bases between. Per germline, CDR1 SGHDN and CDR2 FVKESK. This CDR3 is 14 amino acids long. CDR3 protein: CASSQGSTGHEQFF. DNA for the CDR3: TGTGCCAGCAGCCAAGGTTCGACAGGCCATGAGCAGTTCTTC.

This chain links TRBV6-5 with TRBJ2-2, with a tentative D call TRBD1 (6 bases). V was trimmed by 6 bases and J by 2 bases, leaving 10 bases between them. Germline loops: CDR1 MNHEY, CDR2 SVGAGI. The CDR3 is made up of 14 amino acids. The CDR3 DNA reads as TGTGCCAGCAGCTTGACAGGAAACACCGGGGAGCTGTTTTTT. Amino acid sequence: CASSLTGNTGELFF.